This TCR beta chain stems from a study of blood T cells in healthy people across ages (dated by TCRdb to between 2015 and 2017). General notes on the study: In model experiments, roughly one uniquely barcoded TCR beta cDNA molecule per two T cells was captured by template switching. To track age-related changes in TCR beta repertoire diversity, the study relied on deep sequencing normalized with unique cDNA molecular identifiers. Four age groups were formed from the donors: young (average approximately 16 years), middle-aged (around 41), aged (about 68) and long-lived (around 82). To avoid experimental bias, donors of different ages were distributed randomly across sequencing lanes. For two donors (one aged 18 to 30 and one aged 80 or older), the study analyzed two additional independent replicas of 1 million unique cDNA reads from the same blood draw.

The receptor library was made with 5' RACE. Instrument on record: Illumina HiSeq 2500. A second PCR of roughly 7 to 12 cycles was run with a J-beta primer mix and a sample-barcoded 5' primer. A unique molecular identifier was introduced onto each TCR beta cDNA molecule by a template-switch 5' adaptor carrying 12 random nucleotides. Each sample yielded at least 2.5 million CDR3-containing paired-end reads. First-strand cDNA synthesis was performed from all RNA using the Mint cDNA synthesis kit, with priming by a TRBC-specific oligonucleotide. After uracil-DNA glycosylase treatment, a first 18-cycle PCR used universal primers M1SS and BC2_uni_R on all cDNA. On the authors' methods: Each sample was normalized by randomly selecting 1 million high-quality reads, each carrying a distinct molecular identifier. Instead of being binned into consensus sequences, reads that shared molecular identifiers were thrown out. MiTCR, run with a Q25 quality threshold and the strictest error-elimination algorithm, handled CDR3 identification, clonotype clustering and error correction. Lower-bound total TCR beta diversity was estimated with a nonparametric unseen species model using Euler transformation. The public reads were reanalyzed by TCRdb: fastp trimming at Q25, MiXCR alignment, in-frame beta chains only. Under each unique CDR3 protein, matching rows form one entry showing the most common genes and DNA. The V and J calls were not made by the authors but by TCRdb's processing. This sample holds around 900,000 distinct CDR3 sequences; around 54% were observed only once. The ten biggest clones cover about 21% of the sample.

Study-level results and caveats: Since profiling was done on bulk unsorted PBMCs, naive and antigen-experienced compartments could not be conclusively compared. The CMV infection status of donors was not known, potentially confounding age-related changes in expanded clonotypes. A strong correlation was found between observed TCR beta diversity and the percentage of naive T cells measured by flow cytometry. Compared with the aged group, the long-lived group had more naive CD4+ T cells, fewer expanded clones and increased TCR diversity, suggesting age selection. Observed TCR beta diversity per million T cells fell roughly linearly with age, and a significant reduction was already apparent by age roughly 40. Total diversity estimates from one million sequenced T cells were considered lower bounds and underestimates.

Its CDR3 holds 15 amino acids, cysteine through phenylalanine. The DNA shown is the 45-base CDR3, in frame from base 1. V ends up 6 bases short and J 4 bases short, with an unmatched junction base count of 7. Based on the germline V gene (reference sequence), the CDR1 and CDR2 sequences are MNHEY and SMNVEV. Concerning this clonotype itself: There is no known antigen for this receptor. No base qualities exist here, and no much larger clone lies one base off it.

Systemically healthy Caucasian individuals from Russia, approximately 39 in total and aged about 6 to 95 years, were included as donors. About 9.6 milliliters of peripheral blood were collected from each donor into EDTA-treated Vacutainer tubes. PBMCs were isolated by Ficoll-Paque density-gradient centrifugation, with at least 7 million obtained per sample. Total RNA was extracted from PBMCs with Trizol reagent, with at least 5 micrograms obtained per sample. The percentages of naive CD45RAhigh/CD27high T cells were determined by flow cytometry on a PBMC aliquot from every donor. The receptor was derived from a woman aged 60-70 years in good health. Sequencing used blood. The rearranged chain carries TRBV27 and TRBJ2-7; 12 bases in the middle match TRBD2. The CDR3 protein: CASRNIGLAGYEQYF. The DNA sequence follows: TGTGCCAGCAGAAACATCGGACTAGCGGGGTACGAGCAGTACTTC.